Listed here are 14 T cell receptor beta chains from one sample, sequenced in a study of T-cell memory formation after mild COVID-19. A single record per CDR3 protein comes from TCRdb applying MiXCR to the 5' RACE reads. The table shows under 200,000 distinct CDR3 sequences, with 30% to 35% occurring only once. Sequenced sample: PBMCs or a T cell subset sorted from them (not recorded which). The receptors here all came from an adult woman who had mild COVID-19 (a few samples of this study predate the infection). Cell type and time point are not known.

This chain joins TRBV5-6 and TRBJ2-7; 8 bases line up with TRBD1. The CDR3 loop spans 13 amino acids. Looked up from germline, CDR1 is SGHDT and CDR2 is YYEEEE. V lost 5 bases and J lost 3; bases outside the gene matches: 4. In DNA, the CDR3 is TGTGCCAGCAGGAGGGGGACAGGCTACGAGCAGTACTTC. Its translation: CASRRGTGYEQYF.

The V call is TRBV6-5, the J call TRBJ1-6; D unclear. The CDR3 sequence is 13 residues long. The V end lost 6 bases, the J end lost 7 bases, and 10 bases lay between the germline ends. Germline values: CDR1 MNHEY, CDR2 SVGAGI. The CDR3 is CASRYTENSPLHF. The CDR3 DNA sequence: TGTGCCAGCAGATATACCGAAAATTCACCCCTCCACTTT.

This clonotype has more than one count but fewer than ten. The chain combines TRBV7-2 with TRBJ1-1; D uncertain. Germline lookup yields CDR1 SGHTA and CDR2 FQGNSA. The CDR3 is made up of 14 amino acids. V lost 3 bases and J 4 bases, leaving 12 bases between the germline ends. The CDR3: CASSFPRLSTEAFF. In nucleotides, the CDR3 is TGTGCCAGCAGCTTCCCCCGGCTGAGCACTGAAGCTTTCTTT.

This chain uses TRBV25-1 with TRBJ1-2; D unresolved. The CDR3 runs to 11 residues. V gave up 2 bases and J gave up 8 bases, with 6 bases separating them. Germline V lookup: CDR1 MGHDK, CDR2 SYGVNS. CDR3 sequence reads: CASSEDGGYTF. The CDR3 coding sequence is TGTGCCAGCAGTGAAGATGGGGGCTACACCTTC.

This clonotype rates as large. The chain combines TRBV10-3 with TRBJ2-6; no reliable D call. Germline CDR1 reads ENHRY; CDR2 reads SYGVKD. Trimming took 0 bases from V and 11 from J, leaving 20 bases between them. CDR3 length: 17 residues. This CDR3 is CAISESKSPGPSDVLTF. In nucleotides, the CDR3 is TGTGCCATCAGTGAGTCGAAGTCGCCAGGCCCCTCGGACGTCCTGACTTTC.

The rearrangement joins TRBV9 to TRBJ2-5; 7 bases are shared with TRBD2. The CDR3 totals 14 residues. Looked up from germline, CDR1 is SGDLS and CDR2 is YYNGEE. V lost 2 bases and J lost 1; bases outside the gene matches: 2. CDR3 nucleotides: TGTGCCAGCAGCGTCGGGGGGACCCAAGAGACCCAGTACTTC. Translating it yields CASSVGGTQETQYF. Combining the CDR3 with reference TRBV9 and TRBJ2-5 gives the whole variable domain DSGVTQTPKHLITATGQRVTLRCSPRSGDLSVYWYQQSLDQGLQFLIQYYNGEERAKGNILERFSAQQFPDLHSELNLSSLELGDSALYFCASSVGGTQETQYFGPGTRLLVL.

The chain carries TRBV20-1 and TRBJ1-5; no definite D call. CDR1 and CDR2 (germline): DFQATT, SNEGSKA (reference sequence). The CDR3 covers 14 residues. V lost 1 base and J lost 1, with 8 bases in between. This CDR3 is CSARVVGSNQPQHF. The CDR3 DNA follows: TGCAGTGCTAGAGTGGTTGGGAGCAATCAGCCCCAGCATTTT.

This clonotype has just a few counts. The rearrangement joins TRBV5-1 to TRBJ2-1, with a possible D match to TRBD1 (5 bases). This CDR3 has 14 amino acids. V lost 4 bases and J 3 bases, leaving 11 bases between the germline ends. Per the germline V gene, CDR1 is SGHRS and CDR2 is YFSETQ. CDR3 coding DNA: TGCGCCAGCAGCCCGGAAGACAGCTACAATGAGCAGTTCTTC. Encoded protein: CASSPEDSYNEQFF.

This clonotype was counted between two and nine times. The CDR3 is CASSGQGKDTGELFF. The CDR3 DNA is TGTGCCAGCAGCGGACAGGGAAAGGACACCGGGGAGCTGTTTTTT. This chain connects TRBV7-3 to TRBJ2-2; 8 positions match TRBD1. Unmatched junction bases numbered 5, after V lost 5 bases and J lost 3 bases. CDR1 is SGHTA and CDR2 is FQGTGA in the germline V gene. There are 15 residues in the CDR3. Looking up the rest from reference TRBV7-3 and TRBJ2-2 gives the full variable domain: GAGVSQTPSNKVTEKGKYVELRCDPISGHTALYWYRQSLGQGPEFLIYFQGTGAADDSGLPNDRFFAVRPEGSVSTLKIQRTERGDSAVYLCASSGQGKDTGELFFGEGSRLTVL.

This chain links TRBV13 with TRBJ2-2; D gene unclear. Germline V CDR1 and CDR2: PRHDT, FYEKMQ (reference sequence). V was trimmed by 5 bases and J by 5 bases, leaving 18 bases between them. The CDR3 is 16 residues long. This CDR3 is CASSPIRVPLTGELFF. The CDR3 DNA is TGTGCCAGCAGCCCCATCAGAGTCCCCTTGACCGGGGAGCTGTTTTTT.

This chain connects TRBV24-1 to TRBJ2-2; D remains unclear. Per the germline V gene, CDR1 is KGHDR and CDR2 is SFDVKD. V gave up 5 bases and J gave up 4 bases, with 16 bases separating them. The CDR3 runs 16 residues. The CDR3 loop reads CATSGHGPQTTGELFF. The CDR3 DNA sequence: TGTGCCACCAGTGGCCATGGACCTCAGACCACCGGGGAGCTGTTTTTT.

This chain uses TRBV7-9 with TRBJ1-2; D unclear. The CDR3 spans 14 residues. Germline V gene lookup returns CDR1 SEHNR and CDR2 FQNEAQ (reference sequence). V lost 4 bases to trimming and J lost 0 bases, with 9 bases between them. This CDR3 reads CASSSTEANYGYTF. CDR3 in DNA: TGTGCCAGCAGCTCCACAGAAGCTAACTATGGCTACACCTTC. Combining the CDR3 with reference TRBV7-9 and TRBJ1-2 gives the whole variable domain DTGVSQNPRHKITKRGQNVTFRCDPISEHNRLYWYRQTLGQGPEFLTYFQNEAQLEKSRLLSDRFSAERPKGSFSTLEIQRTEQGDSAMYLCASSSTEANYGYTFGSGTRLTVV.

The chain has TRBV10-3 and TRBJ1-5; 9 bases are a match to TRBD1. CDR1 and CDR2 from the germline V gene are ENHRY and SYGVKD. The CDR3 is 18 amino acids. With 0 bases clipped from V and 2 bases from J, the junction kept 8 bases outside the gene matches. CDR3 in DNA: TGTGCCATCAGTGAGTCGGGGACAGGGAGGTTGGGCAATCAGCCCCAGCATTTT. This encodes CAISESGTGRLGNQPQHF.

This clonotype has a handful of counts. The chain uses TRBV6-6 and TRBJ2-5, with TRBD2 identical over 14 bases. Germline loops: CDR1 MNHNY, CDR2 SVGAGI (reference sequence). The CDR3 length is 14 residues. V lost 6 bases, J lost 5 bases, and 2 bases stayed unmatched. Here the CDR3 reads CASRGLAGVETQYF. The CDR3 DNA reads TGTGCCAGCAGGGGACTAGCGGGAGTCGAGACCCAGTACTTC.